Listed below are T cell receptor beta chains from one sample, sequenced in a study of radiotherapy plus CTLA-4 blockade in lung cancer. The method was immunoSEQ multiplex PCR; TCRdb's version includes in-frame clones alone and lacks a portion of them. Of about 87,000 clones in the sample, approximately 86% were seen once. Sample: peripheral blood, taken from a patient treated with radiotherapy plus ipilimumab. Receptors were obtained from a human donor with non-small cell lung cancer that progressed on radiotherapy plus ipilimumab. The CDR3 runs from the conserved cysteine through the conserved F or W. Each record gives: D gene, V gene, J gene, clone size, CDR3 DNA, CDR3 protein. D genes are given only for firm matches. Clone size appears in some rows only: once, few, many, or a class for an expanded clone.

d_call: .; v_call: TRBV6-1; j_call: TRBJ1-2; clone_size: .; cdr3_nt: TGTGCCAGCAGTGCAGAAAGGGGGATCTATGGCTACACCTTC; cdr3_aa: CASSAERGIYGYTF
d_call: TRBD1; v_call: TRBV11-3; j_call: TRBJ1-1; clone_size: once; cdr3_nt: TGTGCCAGCAGCTTAGGACAGGGGGCTTCAATGAACACTGAAGCTTTCTTT; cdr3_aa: CASSLGQGASMNTEAFF
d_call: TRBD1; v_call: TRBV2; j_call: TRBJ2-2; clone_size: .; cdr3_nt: TGTGCCAGTTCTAGACAGGGAGACACCGGGGAGCTGTTTTTT; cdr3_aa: CASSRQGDTGELFF
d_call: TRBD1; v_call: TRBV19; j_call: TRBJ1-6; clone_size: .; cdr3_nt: TGTGCCAGTAGTCGACAGGGGAATAATTCACCCCTCCACTTT; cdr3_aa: CASSRQGNNSPLHF
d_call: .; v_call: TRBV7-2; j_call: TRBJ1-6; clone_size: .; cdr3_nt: TGTGCCAGCAGCTTAGCAGCAGAAACTAATTCACCCCTCCACTTT; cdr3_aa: CASSLAAETNSPLHF
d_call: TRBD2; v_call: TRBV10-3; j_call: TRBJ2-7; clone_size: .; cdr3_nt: TGTGCCATCAGTGCACCTGGGACTACCTACGAGCAGTACTTC; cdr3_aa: CAISAPGTTYEQYF
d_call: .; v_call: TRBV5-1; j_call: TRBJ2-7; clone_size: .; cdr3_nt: TGCGCCAGCCGACGGGACGGTGCATCCTACGAGCAGTACTTC; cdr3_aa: CASRRDGASYEQYF
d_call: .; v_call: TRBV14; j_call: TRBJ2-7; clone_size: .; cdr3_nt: TGTGCCAGCAGCCCTTCTAGGGCCCCCCGGGACGAGCAGTACTTC; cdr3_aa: CASSPSRAPRDEQYF
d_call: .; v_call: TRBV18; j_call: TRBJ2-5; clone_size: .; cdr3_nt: TGTGCCAGCTCGCCACCCGGACTCCCCAAGACCCAGTACTTC; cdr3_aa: CASSPPGLPKTQYF
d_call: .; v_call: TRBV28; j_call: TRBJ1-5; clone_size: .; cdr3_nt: TGTGCCGCCCGGGACAATAAACAGCCCCAGCATTTT; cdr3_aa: CAARDNKQPQHF
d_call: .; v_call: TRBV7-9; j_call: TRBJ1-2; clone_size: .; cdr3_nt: TGTGCCAGCAGCTTCGACATCTATGGCTACACCTTC; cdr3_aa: CASSFDIYGYTF
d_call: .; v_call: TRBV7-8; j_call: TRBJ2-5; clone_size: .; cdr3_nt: TGTGCCAGCAGCTTAGGGAGGACACTCACCCAAGAGACCCAGTACTTC; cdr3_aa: CASSLGRTLTQETQYF
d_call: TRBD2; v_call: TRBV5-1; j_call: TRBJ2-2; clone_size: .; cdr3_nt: TGCGCCAGCAGCACGTCAGGGACTAGAGAGACCGGGGAGCTGTTTTTT; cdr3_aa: CASSTSGTRETGELFF
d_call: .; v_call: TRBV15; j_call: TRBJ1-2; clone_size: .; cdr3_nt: TGTGCCACCAGCAGTAACCCGGCCCTGATCCAGGGCTACACCTTC; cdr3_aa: CATSSNPALIQGYTF